What follows is one T cell receptor (beta chain) and its context. V was trimmed by 5 bases and J by 5 bases, leaving 8 bases between them. Germline V gives CDR1 SGHDN, CDR2 FVKESK. The CDR3 is 12 amino acids. TCRdb re-derived calls from the reads in MiXCR, one entry per CDR3 protein. The repertoire includes 400,000 to 550,000 distinct CDR3 sequences, 10% to 12% of them detected once, and about 10% sits in the top ten. This entry comes from a study of T cell repertoires in cytomegalovirus infection. Looking at the study overall: Matching HLA type and CMV infection were both indicated by public TCR beta signatures.

Sequencing input: PBMCs. This chain uses TRBV14 with TRBJ2-3; D remains unclear. This receptor was taken from a human donor in good health (CMV status not recorded). Some clones in this sample may be carry-over from other donors' samples. The CDR3: CASSYHRDTQYF. Here the CDR3 DNA reads TGTGCCAGCAGCTACCACCGAGATACGCAGTATTTT.